This T cell receptor beta chain derives from a study of blood T cell repertoires in COVID-19. Germline CDR1 is SGHTA and CDR2 is FQGNSA. The CDR3 length is 13 residues. V lost 0 bases, J lost 6 bases, and 9 bases lay in between. As originally analysed: Nucleated cell counts were estimated from reference gene primer amplification. Clones were sequenced by immunoSEQ multiplex PCR, and TCRdb holds only the in-frame ones, with some missing. V and J calls plus clone size are reproduced from that table; the DNA served to infer D and trimming. Among 300,000 or so clones, just under 90% were seen once, and the ten largest hold 3.7%.

This rearrangement joins TRBV7-2 to TRBJ2-7, with a possible D match to TRBD1 (5 bases). Input material: peripheral blood. This sequence originates from a middle-aged woman with acute or convalescent COVID-19. The CDR3 spells CASSLAPTGEQYV. The CDR3 DNA follows: TGTGCCAGCAGCTTAGCCCCTACAGGCGAGCAGTACGTC.